The sample holds a few counts of the clone carrying this TCR beta chain. The CDR3 consists of 13 residues. Germline V lookup: CDR1 LGHDT, CDR2 YNNKEL (reference sequence). Trimming removed 5 bases from V and 1 base from J, with 7 bases in between. The source of the sample is a study of blood T cell repertoires in COVID-19. Across the study: Specimens from acute and convalescent COVID-19 originated in the United States, Italy and Spain. Nucleic acid was either cDNA or gDNA, and it came from T cells, B-cell-depleted T cells, or PBMCs.

Methods used by the authors: Amplification of reference gene primers provided the estimated nucleated cell counts. Sequencing used immunoSEQ multiplex PCR; TCRdb keeps in-frame clones, though not all of them. V and J calls and clone size are given by that table; D and trimming were obtained from the DNA. The sample shows over 150,000 clones, about nine tenths of them seen only once. Material for sequencing was peripheral blood. This TCR was sampled from a woman aged 60-75 years who had recovered from COVID-19. The J gene is TRBJ2-3, the V gene TRBV3-1 (or the pseudogene TRBV3-2), with D possibly being TRBD2 (6 bases). The CDR3: CASSGGGTDTQYF. In DNA, the CDR3 is TGTGCCAGCAGCGGCGGGGGCACAGATACGCAGTATTTT.